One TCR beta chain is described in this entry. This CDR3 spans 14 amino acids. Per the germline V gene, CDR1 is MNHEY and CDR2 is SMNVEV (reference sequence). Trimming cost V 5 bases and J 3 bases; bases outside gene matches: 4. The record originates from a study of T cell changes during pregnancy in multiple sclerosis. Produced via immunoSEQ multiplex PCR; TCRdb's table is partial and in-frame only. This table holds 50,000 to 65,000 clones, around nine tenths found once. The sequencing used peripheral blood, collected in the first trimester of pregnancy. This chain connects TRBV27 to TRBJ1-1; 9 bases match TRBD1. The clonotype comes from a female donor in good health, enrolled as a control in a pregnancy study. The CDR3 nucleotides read TGTGCCAGCAGTCTGACAGGGGGGTACACTGAAGCTTTCTTT. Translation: CASSLTGGYTEAFF.